Shown below are 20 T cell receptor beta chains from a single sample sequenced in a study of cytomegalovirus exposure and HLA in healthy donors. Primers: 60 Vbeta forward and 13 Jbeta reverse. Some clones are missing from TCRdb's copy, which holds only in-frame ones; the method was immunoSEQ multiplex PCR. The profile covers some 86,000 clones, with roughly 83% appearing a single time and about 15% taken by the ten largest. The sample consisted of PBMCs. These receptors were collected from a woman aged 40 to 50 in good health and CMV-seropositive.

This chain uses TRBV9 with TRBJ2-2; D may be TRBD2 (5 bases). This CDR3 is 16 amino acids long. V was shortened by 0 bases and J by 4 bases, with 13 bases between the two germline ends. Germline V lookup: CDR1 SGDLS, CDR2 YYNGEE. The CDR3 nucleotides are TGTGCCAGCAGCGTAGAGGGTCTAGCAGGCACCGGGGAGCTGTTTTTT. It specifies CASSVEGLAGTGELFF.

This chain uses TRBV6-5 with TRBJ1-6; 8 nucleotides line up with TRBD1. Looked up from germline, CDR1 is MNHEY and CDR2 is SVGAGI. Germline trimming cut 5 bases from V and 6 bases from J; bases unmatched to any gene: 3. This CDR3 region has 14 residues. CDR3 DNA sequence: TGTGCCAGCAGTCTGGACAGGGTTAATTCACCCCTCCACTTT. Translation gives CASSLDRVNSPLHF.

The CDR3 reads CASSFPGRETQYF. CDR3 bases: TGTGCCAGCAGTTTCCCAGGGCGAGAGACCCAGTACTTC. V usage is TRBV28 and J usage is TRBJ2-5; tentatively, D is TRBD1 (5 bases). The CDR3 spans 13 residues. The V end lost 3 bases, the J end lost 4 bases, and 9 bases lay between the germline ends. Germline V lookup: CDR1 MDHEN, CDR2 SYDVKM.

This chain connects TRBV19 to TRBJ1-2; 10 bases line up with TRBD1. The trim removed 7 bases at V and 2 bases at J, leaving 4 bases unmatched. The CDR3 sequence is 14 residues long. From germline, CDR1 is LNHDA and CDR2 SQIVND (reference sequence). The CDR3 region has the DNA TGTGCCAGTACCGGACAGGGGGAGAACTATGGCTACACCTTC. Its protein product is CASTGQGENYGYTF. Full variable domain (outside the CDR3, taken from reference TRBV19 and TRBJ1-2): DGGITQSPKYLFRKEGQNVTLSCEQNLNHDAMYWYRQDPGQGLRLIYYSQIVNDFQKGDIAEGYSVSREKKESFPLTVTSAQKNPTAFYLCASTGQGENYGYTFGSGTRLTVV.

This chain links TRBV4-1 with TRBJ2-4; the match to TRBD2 covers 7 bases. The CDR3 is 15 residues long. From germline, CDR1 is MGHRA and CDR2 YSYEKL. Trimming took 0 bases from V and 9 from J; bases not matched to a gene: 8. Here the CDR3 DNA reads TGCGCCAGCAGCCAAGAGTCGGGGGGTCGATTCATTCAGTACTTC. The encoded protein is CASSQESGGRFIQYF.

V usage is TRBV6-5 and J usage is TRBJ2-1; possibly TRBD2 for D (7 bases). Germline V CDR1 and CDR2: MNHEY, SVGAGI. CDR3 length: 16 residues. V lost 4 bases and J lost 4, with 17 bases in between. Here the CDR3 DNA reads TGTGCCAGCAGTTCCCCATCGGGGGGCGGGTACAATGAGCAGTTCTTC. Its translation: CASSSPSGGGYNEQFF.

This clone was counted once. The chain recombines TRBV4-3 with TRBJ1-1; possible D gene TRBD1, 6 bases. Germline V gives CDR1 LGHNA, CDR2 YSLEER. The germline V and J ends were trimmed by 0 bases and 1 base, with 9 bases remaining between them. This CDR3 is built from 15 residues. CDR3 loop: CASSQEPGQNTEAFF. CDR3 DNA: TGCGCCAGCAGCCAAGAGCCGGGACAGAACACTGAAGCTTTCTTT.

The CDR3 sequence is CASSQESGRANEQFF. For the CDR3, the DNA is TGTGCCAGCAGCCAAGAATCCGGGAGGGCCAATGAGCAGTTCTTC. The rearrangement links TRBV4-2 to TRBJ2-1; 8 positions agree with TRBD2. The germline CDR1 and CDR2 sequences are LGHNA and YNFKEQ. The CDR3 is 15 amino acids. The J segment lost 6 bases and the V segment lost 0 bases, leaving 4 bases of the junction unmatched.

The DNA of the CDR3 is TGTGCCAGCAGTTCCGTGGGCGTGGAGACCCAGTACTTC. Translated: CASSSVGVETQYF. The V gene is TRBV27, the J gene TRBJ2-5; no clear D. Deletions cut 4 bases from V and 5 bases from J, with 11 bases between. The CDR3 is made up of 13 amino acids. CDR1 and CDR2 (germline): MNHEY, SMNVEV (reference sequence).

The V gene is TRBV9, the J gene TRBJ1-2, with D possibly TRBD1 on 5 matching bases. The CDR3 covers 14 residues. Trimming took 0 bases from V and 8 from J, leaving 14 bases between them. Germline V CDR1 and CDR2: SGDLS, YYNGEE. The CDR3 DNA is TGTGCCAGCAGCGTAGGGGGGGACTCGCGAGGCTACACCTTC. Protein sequence: CASSVGGDSRGYTF.

The CDR3 reads CASSFTSGDYNEQFF. For the CDR3, the DNA is TGCGCCAGCAGTTTTACTAGCGGTGACTACAATGAGCAGTTCTTC. The chain uses TRBV5-1 and TRBJ2-1; 8 positions match TRBD2. Germline CDR1 SGHRS, CDR2 YFSETQ. J was trimmed by 3 bases and V by 5 bases; bases with no gene match: 7. The CDR3 loop spans 15 amino acids. The whole variable domain, remainder taken from reference TRBV5-1 and TRBJ2-1, is KAGVTQTPRYLIKTRGQQVTLSCSPISGHRSVSWYQQTPGQGLQFLFEYFSETQRNKGNFPGRFSGRQFSNSRSEMNVSTLELGDSALYLCASSFTSGDYNEQFFGPGTRLTVL.

The chain links TRBV5-6 to TRBJ2-3; a weak D match, TRBD1 (5 bases). The V gene's germline CDR1 is SGHDT and CDR2 YYEEEE. Trimming cost V 0 bases and J 3 bases, with 17 bases left between them. CDR3 length: 17 amino acids. CDR3 DNA: TGTGCCAGCAGCTTGGTTAGGGGATTTGGCAGGACAGATACGCAGTATTTT. Translating gives CASSLVRGFGRTDTQYF.

The chain combines TRBV5-5 with TRBJ1-2; D is uncertain. The CDR3 runs to 12 residues. Trimming cost V 3 bases and J 4 bases, with 7 bases left between them. Germline assignment: CDR1 SGHKS and CDR2 YYEKEE (reference sequence). The CDR3 protein is CASSSRFYGYTF. The CDR3 nucleotides read TGTGCCAGCAGCTCGAGATTCTATGGCTACACCTTC.

The gene calls are TRBV5-1 and TRBJ2-6; 8 bases match TRBD1. This CDR3 comprises 18 residues. V shed 1 base and J 2 bases; nucleotides not matched to a gene: 8. Germline V gene data show CDR1 as SGHRS and CDR2 as YFSETQ. Here the CDR3 reads CASSLNGQGDAGANVLTF. As DNA, the CDR3 is TGCGCCAGCAGCTTGAATGGACAGGGAGACGCTGGGGCCAACGTCCTGACTTTC.

CDR3 sequence: CASSLFRGRGDYGYTF. CDR3 DNA sequence: TGTGCCAGCAGTTTATTCAGGGGGCGAGGGGACTATGGCTACACCTTC. The chain recombines TRBV28 with TRBJ1-2, with TRBD1 matching over 8 bases. V shed 1 base and J 3 bases; nucleotides not matched to a gene: 7. Per germline, CDR1 MDHEN and CDR2 SYDVKM. The CDR3 extends over 16 amino acids.

This chain uses TRBV20-1 with TRBJ2-1; a weak D match, TRBD1 (5 bases). The germline V gene encodes CDR1 DFQATT and CDR2 SNEGSKA (reference sequence). The CDR3 has 11 amino acids. V was pared by 4 bases and J by 7 bases, with 8 bases between. CDR3 bases: TGCAGTGCTACCCAGGGAAATGAGCAGTTCTTC. This translates into CSATQGNEQFF.

The chain employs TRBV10-3 and TRBJ1-6; 7 bases match TRBD1. Germline V gene lookup returns CDR1 ENHRY and CDR2 SYGVKD. The trim removed 11 bases at V and 6 bases at J, leaving 10 bases unmatched. The CDR3 length is 14 residues. This CDR3 is CARRGQRVNSPLHF. The CDR3 coding sequence is TGTGCCCGAAGGGGGCAACGGGTTAATTCACCCCTCCACTTT.

CDR3 sequence reads: CASSEVGTTNTGELFF. The CDR3 DNA reads TGTGCCAGCAGTGAGGTGGGGACAACGAACACCGGGGAGCTGTTTTTT. The chain is built from TRBV6-1 and TRBJ2-2, with D perhaps TRBD1 (6 bases). V dropped 3 bases and J dropped 0 bases, with 11 bases sitting between them. Germline CDR1 MNHNS, CDR2 SASEGT. This CDR3 region has 16 residues.

In its sample, this clone was seen once. The chain is built from TRBV5-6 and TRBJ2-2; a weak D match, TRBD2 (6 bases). Germline CDR1 and CDR2: SGHDT and YYEEEE. Trimming left V 5 bases short and J 7 bases short, with 18 bases between. The length of the CDR3 is 15 residues. In DNA form, the CDR3 reads TGTGCCAGCAGGCGCGGGACCCTGAGGGGCGGGGAGCTGTTTTTT. It specifies CASRRGTLRGGELFF.

Concerning this clone: Other nucleotide sequences in the sample specify the same CDR3. The rearrangement joins TRBV30 to TRBJ2-2, with a weak D call TRBD2 (6 bases). This CDR3 spans 14 amino acids. Trimming removed 5 bases at V and 4 bases at J, with 14 bases between. The germline gives CDR1 GTSNPN, CDR2 SVGIG (reference sequence). CDR3 sequence: CAWVRGLATGELFF. In DNA form, the CDR3 reads TGTGCCTGGGTCCGGGGGTTGGCCACCGGGGAGCTGTTTTTT.